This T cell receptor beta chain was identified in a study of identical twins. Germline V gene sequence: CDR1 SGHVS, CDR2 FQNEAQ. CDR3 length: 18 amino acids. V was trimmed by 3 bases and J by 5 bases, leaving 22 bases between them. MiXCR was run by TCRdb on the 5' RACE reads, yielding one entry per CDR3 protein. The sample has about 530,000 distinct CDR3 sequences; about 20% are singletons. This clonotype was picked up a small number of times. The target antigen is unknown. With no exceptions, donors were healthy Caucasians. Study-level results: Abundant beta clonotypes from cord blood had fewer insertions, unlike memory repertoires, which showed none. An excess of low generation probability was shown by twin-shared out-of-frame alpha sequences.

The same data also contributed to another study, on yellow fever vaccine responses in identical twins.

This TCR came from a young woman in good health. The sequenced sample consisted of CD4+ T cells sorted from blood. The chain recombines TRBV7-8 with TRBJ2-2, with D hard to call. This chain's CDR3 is CASSFWSLAAPKTGELFF. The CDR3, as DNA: TGTGCCAGCAGCTTCTGGTCGCTCGCGGCCCCAAAAACCGGGGAGCTGTTTTTT.